A single sample is the source of the 9 T cell receptor beta chains below, sequenced in a study of T-cell reconstitution after alpha-beta-depleted transplantation in children. Unique molecular identifiers featured in how the TCRbeta library was prepared. Via MiXCR, TCRdb re-called the PCR reads, giving one row per CDR3 protein. In the table there are hundreds of thousands of distinct CDR3 sequences, roughly 17% of which are singletons. The source material was PBMCs from the stem cell graft donor, sampled from the stem cell graft. Receptors were obtained from a human donor who donated a stem cell graft to a child with acute myeloid leukemia.

In this sample, this clonotype turned up many times. This rearrangement joins TRBV20-1 to TRBJ1-5; D not resolved. This CDR3 is 16 amino acids long. Germline V gene lookup returns CDR1 DFQATT and CDR2 SNEGSKA (reference sequence). V lost 6 bases to trimming and J lost 0 bases, with 18 bases between them. The CDR3 sequence: CSAASRWATSNQPQHF. As DNA, the CDR3 is TGCAGTGCCGCATCAAGGTGGGCTACTAGCAATCAGCCCCAGCATTTT.

This clonotype was seen ten or more times. The gene calls are TRBV20-1 and TRBJ1-1; TRBD1 is a possible D gene (5 bases). The germline V gene encodes CDR1 DFQATT and CDR2 SNEGSKA (reference sequence). V lost 6 bases and J lost 5, with 19 bases in between. The CDR3 is 14 residues long. The CDR3 DNA sequence: TGCAGTGCCCACCTCGGGGGAGGGAAGACTGAAGCTTTCTTT. Its translation: CSAHLGGGKTEAFF.

This clonotype was seen ten or more times. J is TRBJ2-7 and V is TRBV4-3, with 7 nucleotides matching TRBD1. CDR3 length: 16 amino acids. The germline V gene encodes CDR1 LGHNA and CDR2 YSLEER. The J segment lost 2 bases and the V segment lost 2 bases, leaving 9 bases of the junction unmatched. This CDR3 reads CASSQYPGQQAYEQYF. The CDR3 DNA is TGCGCCAGCAGCCAATATCCGGGACAGCAGGCCTACGAGCAGTACTTC.

Details on this clonotype: Because the CDR3 is missing its conserved closing phenylalanine or tryptophan, this is likely a read error. This chain connects TRBV27 to TRBJ2-3, with D unclear. The germline V gene encodes CDR1 MNHEY and CDR2 SMNVEV (reference sequence). The V gene lost 1 base and the J gene lost 2 bases, with 7 bases spanning the gap. CDR3 length: 14 residues. CDR3: CASSLLGFTDTQYS. The CDR3 DNA is TGTGCCAGCAGTTTATTAGGTTTCACAGATACGCAGTATTCT.

This clonotype was seen at least ten times. Here the CDR3 DNA reads TGCAGTGCTCTAGCAGGGAACGCTGAAGAGACCCAGTACTTC. Translation: CSALAGNAEETQYF. This rearrangement joins TRBV20-1 to TRBJ2-5; perhaps D is TRBD1 or TRBD2 (5 bases each). Trimming removed 5 bases from V and 3 bases from J, with 16 bases in between. This CDR3 spans 14 amino acids. Germline assignment: CDR1 DFQATT and CDR2 SNEGSKA (reference sequence).

The chain employs TRBV6-5 and TRBJ2-3, with D tentatively TRBD2 (6 bases). Germline-derived CDR1 and CDR2 are MNHEY and SVGAGI. Trimming took off 2 bases at V and 7 bases at J, with 22 bases between the two ends. The CDR3 extends over 17 amino acids. CDR3 in amino acids: CASSYGSMRGTPYTQYF. The CDR3 nucleotides read TGTGCCAGCAGTTACGGGTCTATGCGGGGTACCCCATATACGCAGTATTTT.

This clonotype came up many times. The chain joins TRBV10-3 to TRBJ2-5, with TRBD1 matching 7 bases. Germline loops: CDR1 ENHRY, CDR2 SYGVKD. CDR3 length: 13 residues. V shed 6 bases, J shed 1 base, and the junction held 2 bases outside the gene matches. The CDR3 reads CAIRDRPQETQYF. In DNA, the CDR3 is TGTGCCATCAGGGACAGGCCCCAAGAGACCCAGTACTTC.

The chain combines TRBV28 with TRBJ2-7; D ambiguous. The CDR3 has 14 residues. Trimming left V 6 bases short and J 3 bases short, with 15 bases between. CDR1 is MDHEN and CDR2 is SYDVKM in the germline V gene. CDR3 DNA: TGTGCCAGCAGCGTGACCGGACGGTACTACGAGCAGTACGTC. Encoded protein: CASSVTGRYYEQYV.

This chain joins TRBV12-3 or TRBV12-4 and TRBJ2-2; D could derive from TRBD1 or TRBD2 (6 bases each). The length of the CDR3 is 15 residues. V gave up 10 bases and J gave up 5 bases, with 20 bases separating them. CDR3 loop: CATYSGDLGTGELFF. The CDR3 DNA follows: TGTGCCACCTACTCAGGGGACTTGGGGACCGGGGAGCTGTTTTTT.